The 30 T cell receptor beta chains below were found in one sample sequenced in a study of T cell repertoires in cytomegalovirus infection (dated by TCRdb to between 2017 and 2020). For sequencing, an Illumina HiSeq 1500 was employed. The public sequencing data were trimmed at Q25 with fastp and processed into clonotypes with MiXCR by TCRdb, which kept only in-frame beta chains. Rows are unified per CDR3 protein, each entry keeping the most common DNA and genes. This sample gives 300,000 or so distinct CDR3 sequences in total; around 25% of them show up just once. About an eighth of the sample is in the top ten clones. The antigens for these receptors are not known. Read against the paper, the sample's treatment or condition label means: in vitro stimulation with specific CMV peptide epitopes to enrich CMV-specific T cells. This sample comprised cultured PBMCs, obtained from culture after CMV antigen stimulation. The receptor source for this set is a human donor in good health (CMV status not recorded). Some clones in this sample may be carry-over from other donors' samples.

This chain connects TRBV4-1 to TRBJ2-5; D unresolved. The CDR3 is 12 residues long. CDR1 is MGHRA, CDR2 YSYEKL, per germline. V dropped 3 bases and J dropped 2 bases, with 4 bases sitting between them. This CDR3 is CASSHFQETQYF. CDR3 DNA sequence: TGCGCCAGCAGCCACTTTCAAGAGACCCAGTACTTC.

The sample holds a few counts of this clonotype. V is TRBV20-1 and J is TRBJ1-4; a possible D gene is TRBD1 (5 bases). The V and J ends lost 5 bases and 4 bases respectively, with 20 bases between them. The germline CDR1 and CDR2 sequences are DFQATT and SNEGSKA (reference sequence). The CDR3 is made up of 16 amino acids. The CDR3 region is CSASGPGTRFNEKLFF. The CDR3 coding sequence is TGCAGTGCTTCAGGGCCGGGTACGCGGTTTAATGAAAAACTGTTTTTT.

V and J are TRBV3-1 and TRBJ1-6; unclear D gene. V was shortened by 5 bases and J by 7 bases, with 9 bases between the two germline ends. The CDR3 is 13 residues long. Looked up from germline, CDR1 is LGHDT and CDR2 is YNNKEL (reference sequence). CDR3 residues: CASSSVVNSPLHF. CDR3 nucleotide sequence: TGTGCCAGCAGCTCCGTCGTCAATTCACCCCTCCACTTT. The full variable domain, completed using reference TRBV3-1 and TRBJ1-6, is DTAVSQTPKYLVTQMGNDKSIKCEQNLGHDTMYWYKQDSKKFLKIMFSYNNKELIINETVPNRFSPKSPDKAHLNLHINSLELGDSAVYFCASSSVVNSPLHFGNGTRLTVT.

This clonotype was counted a few times. CDR3 amino acids: CASRSGFRETQYF. DNA for the CDR3: TGTGCCAGCAGGTCCGGGTTTCGAGAGACCCAGTACTTC. V is TRBV7-8 and J is TRBJ2-5, with D hard to call. Trimming shortened V by 6 bases and J by 4 bases, and 12 bases separated the two germline ends. The length of the CDR3 is 13 residues. Germline CDR1 SGHVS, CDR2 FQNEAQ.

The V and J genes are TRBV4-1 and TRBJ1-3; tentative D call: TRBD1 (5 bases). CDR3 length: 16 residues. V lost 3 bases and J lost 0, with 12 bases in between. The germline gives CDR1 MGHRA, CDR2 YSYEKL. The CDR3 loop is CASSQGDSFSGNTIYF. The DNA of the CDR3 is TGCGCCAGCAGCCAGGGTGACAGTTTCTCTGGAAACACCATATATTTT.

The rearrangement joins TRBV20-1 to TRBJ1-1, with 7 bases lining up with TRBD1. In germline, CDR1 is DFQATT, CDR2 SNEGSKA (reference sequence). V gave up 3 bases and J gave up 8 bases; unmatched junction bases: 9. This CDR3 contains 13 residues. CDR3 in amino acids: CSASGNRGREAFF. In DNA, the CDR3 is TGCAGTGCTAGCGGAAACAGGGGAAGAGAAGCTTTCTTT.

This clonotype was seen only a few times. The chain recombines TRBV7-2 with TRBJ2-7; D remains unclear. V was clipped by 0 bases and J by 2 bases, with 8 bases between them. Germline CDR1 and CDR2: SGHTA and FQGNSA. The CDR3 consists of 14 residues. The CDR3 sequence is CASSLAVGPYEQYF. Written as DNA, the CDR3 is TGTGCCAGCAGCTTAGCCGTGGGTCCCTACGAGCAGTACTTC.

V gene TRBV12-3 or TRBV12-4 combines with J gene TRBJ1-2; D is undetermined. This CDR3 has 12 residues. V shed 5 bases and J shed 3 bases, with 7 bases lying between them. The CDR3 loop is CASSTDHYGYTF. As DNA, the CDR3 is TGTGCCAGCAGTACAGACCACTATGGCTACACCTTC.

The chain couples TRBV29-1 to TRBJ2-1, with 10 bases identical to TRBD1. The CDR3 contains 13 residues. The V gene's germline CDR1 is SQVTM and CDR2 ANQGSEA. Unmatched junction bases numbered 8, after V lost 6 bases and J lost 9 bases. CDR3 nucleotides: TGCAGCGTGTGGGGACAGGGGTACGGTGAGCAGTTCTTC. It translates to CSVWGQGYGEQFF.

The V and J genes are TRBV12-3 or TRBV12-4 and TRBJ2-1, with D hard to call. Trimming took 2 bases from V and 7 from J, leaving 18 bases between them. The CDR3 has 16 residues. The CDR3 loop reads CASSLRWADYGNEQFF. The CDR3 DNA reads as TGTGCCAGCAGTTTAAGGTGGGCGGATTATGGGAATGAGCAGTTCTTC.

The table lists this clonotype with a few counts. The gene calls are TRBV24-1 and TRBJ2-2; D possibly corresponds to TRBD2 (5 bases). The CDR3 is 15 amino acids. The V gene lost 10 bases and the J gene lost 2 bases, with 16 bases spanning the gap. Per germline, CDR1 KGHDR and CDR2 SFDVKD. CDR3 DNA sequence: TGTGCCACGGCCAAACTAGACGCTAACACCGGGGAGCTGTTTTTT. Translation: CATAKLDANTGELFF.

The sample holds a few counts of this clonotype. The chain employs TRBV12-3 or TRBV12-4 and TRBJ2-1, with 8 bases matching TRBD1. CDR3 length: 18 residues. With 7 bases clipped from V and 4 bases from J, the junction kept 18 bases outside the gene matches. CDR3 DNA: TGTGCCAGCACCTTGACTCGGGCAGGGGGCGAACTGTACAATGAGCAGTTCTTC. This encodes CASTLTRAGGELYNEQFF.

This clonotype was observed a few times. The chain couples TRBV28 to TRBJ2-5; no clear D gene. From germline, CDR1 is MDHEN and CDR2 SYDVKM. V lost 8 bases and J lost 5, with 6 bases in between. This CDR3 is built from 10 residues. CDR3 amino acids: CASLGETQYF. The CDR3, as DNA: TGTGCCAGCTTGGGGGAGACCCAGTACTTC.

The chain links TRBV7-3 to TRBJ2-3, with 7 bases identical to TRBD2. Germline V CDR1 and CDR2: SGHTA, FQGTGA. The CDR3 has 15 residues. Trimming removed 5 bases from V and 2 bases from J; junction bases left unmatched: 7. CDR3 bases: TGTGCCAGCAGCCCACGGGGGGAGACCACAGATACGCAGTATTTT. This encodes CASSPRGETTDTQYF.

In this sample, this clonotype turned up a few times. V is TRBV12-3 or TRBV12-4 and J is TRBJ1-3; unclear D gene. The CDR3 extends over 15 amino acids. The V end lost 5 bases, the J end lost 2 bases, and 13 bases lay between the germline ends. The CDR3 DNA sequence: TGTGCCAGCAGTCTCCGTGTTGGTCCTGGAAACACCATATATTTT. Its translation is CASSLRVGPGNTIYF.

The V gene is TRBV19, the J gene TRBJ1-5; D is possibly TRBD1 (6 bases). Trimming stripped 4 bases from V and 9 bases from J, with 16 bases between. Germline V CDR1 and CDR2: LNHDA, SQIVND (reference sequence). There are 14 residues in the CDR3. The CDR3 spells CASSTNRDKGPQHF. The CDR3 DNA sequence: TGTGCCAGTAGTACTAACAGGGATAAGGGGCCCCAGCATTTT. The full variable domain, completed using reference TRBV19 and TRBJ1-5, is DGGITQSPKYLFRKEGQNVTLSCEQNLNHDAMYWYRQDPGQGLRLIYYSQIVNDFQKGDIAEGYSVSREKKESFPLTVTSAQKNPTAFYLCASSTNRDKGPQHFGDGTRLSIL.

This chain joins TRBV19 and TRBJ2-7; 7 nucleotides line up with TRBD2. Losses at the gene ends were 5 bases for V and 1 base for J; bases not matched to a gene: 8. Germline-derived CDR1 and CDR2 are LNHDA and SQIVND (reference sequence). This CDR3 is built from 15 residues. The CDR3 DNA sequence: TGTGCCAGTAGTGATACCGGGACTAATTCCTACGAGCAGTACTTC. Residues: CASSDTGTNSYEQYF.

This clonotype came up a few times. This sequence joins TRBV20-1 and TRBJ2-1, with D possibly matching TRBD1 (5 bases). Germline CDR1 and CDR2: DFQATT and SNEGSKA (reference sequence). Trimming shortened V by 4 bases and J by 8 bases, and 9 bases separated the two germline ends. The CDR3 has 11 residues. CDR3 in amino acids: CSAIRVDEQFF. The CDR3 DNA is TGCAGTGCTATCAGGGTTGATGAGCAGTTCTTC.

This chain links TRBV19 with TRBJ2-3; 7 bases match TRBD1. Germline CDR1 is LNHDA and CDR2 is SQIVND (reference sequence). V lost 5 bases to trimming and J lost 4 bases; unmatched junction nucleotides: 9. This CDR3 contains 15 residues. CDR3 protein: CASSPDRVGADTQYF. The CDR3, as DNA: TGTGCCAGTAGTCCCGACAGGGTTGGGGCAGATACGCAGTATTTT.

The rearrangement uses TRBV7-2 and TRBJ2-5; no reliable D call. The CDR3 totals 14 residues. With 8 bases removed from V and 1 base from J, the gap between germline ends came to 14 bases. CDR1 and CDR2 from the germline V gene are SGHTA and FQGNSA. The CDR3 spells CASGNRQGQETQYF. Written as DNA, the CDR3 is TGTGCCAGCGGGAACCGACAAGGCCAAGAGACCCAGTACTTC.

This clonotype has at least ten counts. The rearrangement joins TRBV7-2 to TRBJ2-3, with D hard to call. CDR3 length: 20 residues. Germline loops: CDR1 SGHTA, CDR2 FQGNSA. The V end lost 5 bases, the J end lost 0 bases, and 27 bases lay between the germline ends. CDR3 in amino acids: CASSRSPESLLITSTDTQYF. CDR3 DNA sequence: TGTGCCAGCAGCCGAAGTCCAGAATCACTGCTTATAACTAGCACAGATACGCAGTATTTT.

The chain's CDR3 is CASSPYLADKNIQYF. In nucleotides, the CDR3 is TGTGCCAGCAGCCCCTACCTAGCGGACAAAAACATTCAGTACTTC. The chain joins TRBV11-3 to TRBJ2-4; 7 nucleotides match TRBD2. The CDR3 contains 15 residues. Trimming at V came to 5 bases and at J to 3 bases, leaving 7 bases not matched to a gene. Per germline, CDR1 SGHNT and CDR2 YENEEA.

This clonotype was counted a single time. V and J are TRBV2 and TRBJ2-1; 9 nucleotides agree with TRBD2. The CDR3 contains 17 residues. Trimming removed 4 bases from V and 5 bases from J; junction bases left unmatched: 12. The germline CDR1 and CDR2 sequences are SNHLY and FYNNEI. This CDR3 is CASSVPRAAGGNNEQFF. Written as DNA, the CDR3 is TGTGCCAGCAGTGTGCCCCGGGCAGCGGGAGGTAACAATGAGCAGTTCTTC.

This clonotype was seen only a few times. The chain has TRBV29-1 and TRBJ2-7; D is possibly TRBD1 or TRBD2 (7 bases each). Germline CDR1 reads SQVTM; CDR2 reads ANQGSEA. The length of the CDR3 is 16 residues. Written as DNA, the CDR3 is TGCAGTCGGAATGACCACCCGACAGGGCGGGAGAACGAGCAGTACTTC. It yields the protein CSRNDHPTGRENEQYF.

This chain uses TRBV2 with TRBJ2-2; TRBD2 aligns across 13 bases. This CDR3 comprises 18 residues. V gave up 6 bases and J gave up 4 bases; unmatched junction bases: 11. Germline-derived CDR1 and CDR2 are SNHLY and FYNNEI. The CDR3 loop is CASRPGLAGHWGTGELFF. In DNA, the CDR3 is TGTGCCAGCAGGCCGGGACTAGCGGGACATTGGGGCACCGGGGAGCTGTTTTTT.

This clonotype came up many times. The chain is built from TRBV7-9 and TRBJ2-1, with D tentatively TRBD1 or TRBD2 (5 bases each). Per the germline V gene, CDR1 is SEHNR and CDR2 is FQNEAQ (reference sequence). V lost 5 bases and J lost 2, with 13 bases in between. The CDR3 spans 15 residues. CDR3 sequence reads: CASSLGPTPYNEQFF. In DNA form, the CDR3 reads TGTGCCAGCAGCCTGGGACCTACCCCCTACAATGAGCAGTTCTTC.

The chain joins TRBV7-9 to TRBJ2-1; D may correspond to TRBD1 or TRBD2 (5 bases each). Germline V gene data show CDR1 as SEHNR and CDR2 as FQNEAQ (reference sequence). Trimming shortened V by 5 bases and J by 4 bases, and 15 bases separated the two germline ends. The CDR3 extends over 15 amino acids. The CDR3 sequence is CASSRDLGRYNEQFF. CDR3 nucleotide sequence: TGTGCCAGCAGCCGGGACCTAGGTCGGTACAATGAGCAGTTCTTC. The complete variable domain, with remaining parts taken from reference TRBV7-9 and TRBJ2-1, reads DTGVSQNPRHKITKRGQNVTFRCDPISEHNRLYWYRQTLGQGPEFLTYFQNEAQLEKSRLLSDRFSAERPKGSFSTLEIQRTEQGDSAMYLCASSRDLGRYNEQFFGPGTRLTVL.

The chain carries TRBV28 and TRBJ1-2; D is uncertain. V shed 5 bases and J shed 2 bases, with 12 bases lying between them. The CDR3 has 14 residues. The germline V gene has CDR1 MDHEN and CDR2 SYDVKM. The CDR3 spells CASSLSSANYGYTF. The CDR3 nucleotides read TGTGCCAGCAGTCTCTCGTCGGCGAACTATGGCTACACCTTC.

This clonotype was observed a few times. J is TRBJ2-1 and V is TRBV14; 8 bases agree with TRBD2. The trim removed 2 bases at V and 6 bases at J, leaving 9 bases unmatched. This CDR3 is 16 amino acids long. Germline CDR1 and CDR2: SGHDN and FVKESK. The CDR3 spells CASSQQGGLASNEQFF. CDR3 nucleotide sequence: TGTGCCAGCAGCCAACAGGGAGGACTAGCCAGCAATGAGCAGTTCTTC.

This sequence joins TRBV7-6 and TRBJ1-1; D gene ambiguous. Trimming left V 5 bases short and J 1 base short, with 11 bases between. CDR1 is SGHVS and CDR2 is FNYEAQ in the germline V gene. The CDR3 has 14 amino acids. The DNA of the CDR3 is TGTGCCAGCAGCCGTCAACAAGGGAACACTGAAGCTTTCTTT. It encodes CASSRQQGNTEAFF. The entire variable domain, with the rest obtained from reference TRBV7-6 and TRBJ1-1, is as follows: GAGVSQSPRYKVTKRGQDVALRCDPISGHVSLYWYRQALGQGPEFLTYFNYEAQQDKSGLPNDRFSAERPEGSISTLTIQRTEQRDSAMYRCASSRQQGNTEAFFGQGTRLTVV.